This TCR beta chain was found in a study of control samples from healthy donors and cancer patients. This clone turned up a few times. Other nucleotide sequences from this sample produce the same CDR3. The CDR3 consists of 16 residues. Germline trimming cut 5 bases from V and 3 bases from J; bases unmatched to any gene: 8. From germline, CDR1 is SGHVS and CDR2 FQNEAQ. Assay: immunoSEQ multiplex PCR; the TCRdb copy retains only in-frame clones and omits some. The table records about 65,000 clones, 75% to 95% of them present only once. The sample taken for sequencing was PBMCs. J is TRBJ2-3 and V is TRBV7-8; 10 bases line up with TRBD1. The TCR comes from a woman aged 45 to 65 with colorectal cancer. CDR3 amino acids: CASSLRDRGSTDTQYF. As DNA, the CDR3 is TGTGCCAGCAGCCTTCGGGACAGGGGTTCGACAGATACGCAGTATTTT.